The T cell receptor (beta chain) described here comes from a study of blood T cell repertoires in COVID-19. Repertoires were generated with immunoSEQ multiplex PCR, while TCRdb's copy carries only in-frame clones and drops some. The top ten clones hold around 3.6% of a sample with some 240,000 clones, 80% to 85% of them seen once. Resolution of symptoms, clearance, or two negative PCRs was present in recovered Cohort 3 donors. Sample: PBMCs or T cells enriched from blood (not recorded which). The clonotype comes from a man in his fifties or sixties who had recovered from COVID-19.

In DNA form, the CDR3 reads TGTGCCAGCTCACCACCGGGACAGGGGACGCTAGATTCACCCCTCCACTTT. Its translation: CASSPPGQGTLDSPLHF. The chain couples TRBV18 to TRBJ1-6, with TRBD1 matching 10 bases. The CDR3 is 17 residues long. Germline loops: CDR1 KGHSH, CDR2 LQKENI. J gave up 8 bases and V 0 bases, and 7 bases lay outside the gene matches.